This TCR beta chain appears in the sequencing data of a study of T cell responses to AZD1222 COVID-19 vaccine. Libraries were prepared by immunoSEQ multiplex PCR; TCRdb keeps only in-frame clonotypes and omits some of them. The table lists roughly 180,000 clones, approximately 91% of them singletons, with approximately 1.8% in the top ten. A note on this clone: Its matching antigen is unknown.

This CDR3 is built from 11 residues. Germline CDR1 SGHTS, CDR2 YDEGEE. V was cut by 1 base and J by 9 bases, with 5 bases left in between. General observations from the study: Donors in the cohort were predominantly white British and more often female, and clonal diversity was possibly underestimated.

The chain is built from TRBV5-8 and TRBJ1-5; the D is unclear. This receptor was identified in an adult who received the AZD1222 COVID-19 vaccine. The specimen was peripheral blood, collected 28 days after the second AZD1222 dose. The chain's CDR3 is CASSLRGPQHF. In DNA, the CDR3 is TGTGCCAGCAGCTTGAGAGGGCCCCAGCATTTT.